What follows are 2 T cell receptor beta chains derived from one specimen sequenced in a study of cytomegalovirus exposure and HLA in healthy donors. This PCR relied on a set of 60 Vbeta primers and 13 Jbeta primers. The protocol was immunoSEQ multiplex PCR, while the TCRdb copy is restricted to in-frame clones and leaves out a portion. Of 200,000 to 250,000 clones listed, around four fifths are singletons. The sequenced sample was PBMCs. These receptors were obtained from a woman aged 35 to 49 in good health and CMV-seronegative.

This clone was counted a few times. The chain has TRBV13 and TRBJ1-1; D is perhaps TRBD1 (5 bases). CDR1 PRHDT and CDR2 FYEKMQ come from the germline V gene (reference sequence). The V and J ends lost 5 bases and 2 bases respectively, with 12 bases between them. The CDR3 covers 14 residues. The CDR3: CASSTRQSNTEAFF. The CDR3 region has the DNA TGTGCCAGCAGCACCCGACAGTCAAACACTGAAGCTTTCTTT.

The V and J genes are TRBV29-1 and TRBJ2-1, with D possibly being TRBD1 (5 bases). This CDR3 has 11 residues. Germline V gene data show CDR1 as SQVTM and CDR2 as ANQGSEA. Trimming stripped 6 bases from V and 6 bases from J, with 9 bases between. The CDR3 DNA follows: TGCAGCGTCCCCGACAGCAATGAGCAGTTCTTC. Amino acids: CSVPDSNEQFF.